This T cell receptor (beta chain) was captured by sequencing in a study of blood T cell repertoires in COVID-19. The method was immunoSEQ multiplex PCR; TCRdb's version includes in-frame clones alone and lacks a portion of them. The data hold roughly 290,000 clones, with approximately 88% observed a single time. This clone was detected a few times. Participant-given clinical history determined each cohort assignment. V lost 5 bases and J 4 bases, leaving 11 bases between the germline ends. The CDR3 totals 14 residues. Germline loops: CDR1 SGHTA, CDR2 FQGTGA. The chain carries TRBV7-3 and TRBJ2-2, with a weak D call TRBD2 (5 bases). The TCR comes from a woman in her thirties or forties who had recovered from COVID-19. The sequencing sample was made of PBMCs or T cells enriched from blood (not recorded which). In DNA, the CDR3 is TGTGCCAGCAGCCGGCGGGTCACCACCGGGGAGCTGTTTTTT. The encoded protein is CASSRRVTTGELFF.